The 28 T cell receptor beta chains below all came from one sample that was sequenced in a study of cytomegalovirus exposure and HLA in healthy donors. With 60 Vbeta and 13 Jbeta primers, the PCR was carried out. Assay used: immunoSEQ multiplex PCR; TCRdb lists only in-frame clones, some missing. The data hold approximately 70,000 clones, with roughly 65% observed a single time. Sequences were obtained from PBMCs. All receptors derive from a male donor in good health and CMV-seropositive.

V and J are TRBV19 and TRBJ1-6; TRBD1 might be the D (6 bases). Germline V gene data show CDR1 as LNHDA and CDR2 as SQIVND (reference sequence). The V gene lost 8 bases and the J gene lost 8 bases, with 19 bases spanning the gap. The length of the CDR3 is 15 residues. The CDR3 loop reads CASASGHHIHSPLHF. The CDR3 DNA sequence: TGTGCCAGTGCTTCGGGACACCATATACATTCACCCCTCCACTTT. The whole variable domain, remainder taken from reference TRBV19 and TRBJ1-6, is DGGITQSPKYLFRKEGQNVTLSCEQNLNHDAMYWYRQDPGQGLRLIYYSQIVNDFQKGDIAEGYSVSREKKESFPLTVTSAQKNPTAFYLCASASGHHIHSPLHFGNGTRLTVT.

The rearrangement uses TRBV11-2 and TRBJ1-2; D gene unclear. Trimming pared 5 bases from V and 4 bases from J, leaving 5 bases between. Germline CDR1 and CDR2: SGHAT and FQNNGV. The CDR3 covers 11 residues. The CDR3 protein is CASSRGYGYTF. CDR3 bases: TGTGCCAGCAGCCGAGGCTATGGCTACACCTTC.

The chain joins TRBV7-9 to TRBJ2-7; possible D gene TRBD1, 6 bases. This CDR3 has 13 amino acids. Trimming took 5 bases from V and 0 from J, leaving 8 bases between them. The germline CDR1 and CDR2 sequences are SEHNR and FQNEAQ (reference sequence). In nucleotides, the CDR3 is TGTGCCAGCAGCGGGACACACTCCTACGAGCAGTACTTC. Protein sequence: CASSGTHSYEQYF.

This clone has more than one count but fewer than ten. The J gene is TRBJ2-6, the V gene TRBV7-3; the D is unclear. Trimming cost V 10 bases and J 0 bases, with 19 bases left between them. Germline V lookup: CDR1 SGHTA, CDR2 FQGTGA. CDR3 length: 17 amino acids. CDR3 sequence reads: CATSLSPLNSGANVLTF. CDR3 coding DNA: TGTGCCACGAGTTTATCGCCTTTAAACTCTGGGGCCAACGTCCTGACTTTC.

V is TRBV4-1 and J is TRBJ1-3; D call uncertain. The CDR3 contains 16 residues. Trimming left V 1 base short and J 0 bases short, with 10 bases between. Germline V lookup: CDR1 MGHRA, CDR2 YSYEKL. The CDR3 loop is CASSQASGHSGNTIYF. In DNA, the CDR3 is TGCGCCAGCAGCCAAGCCAGTGGCCACTCTGGAAACACCATATATTTT.

V usage is TRBV6-6 and J usage is TRBJ1-5, with a tentative D call TRBD1 (6 bases). The CDR3 has 15 amino acids. Per germline, CDR1 MNHNY and CDR2 SVGAGI (reference sequence). V lost 2 bases and J lost 4, with 12 bases in between. The CDR3 DNA follows: TGTGCCAGCAGTTACGCAGACAGGCTAAATCAGCCCCAGCATTTT. Amino acids: CASSYADRLNQPQHF.

The V and J genes are TRBV5-1 and TRBJ1-2; 7 bases map to TRBD1. The V and J ends lost 5 bases and 4 bases, in that order; junction bases with no gene match: 5. The CDR3 loop spans 13 amino acids. From germline, CDR1 is SGHRS and CDR2 YFSETQ. Here the CDR3 reads CASSDRDSYGYTF. The CDR3 DNA sequence: TGCGCCAGCAGTGACCGGGACAGCTATGGCTACACCTTC.

V is TRBV7-2 and J is TRBJ2-5, with 7 bases aligning to TRBD1. Germline V gives CDR1 SGHTA, CDR2 FQGNSA. The CDR3 extends over 13 amino acids. Trimming took 5 bases from V and 2 from J; bases not matched to a gene: 2. The CDR3 loop reads CASSRRGQETQYF. CDR3 nucleotide sequence: TGTGCCAGCAGCCGCAGGGGGCAAGAGACCCAGTACTTC.

The genes are TRBV19 and TRBJ2-7; 10 nucleotides agree with TRBD1. This CDR3 has 14 residues. The germline CDR1 and CDR2 sequences are LNHDA and SQIVND (reference sequence). V shed 3 bases, J shed 2 bases, and the junction held 1 base outside the gene matches. CDR3 protein: CASSIGQGAYEQYF. As DNA, the CDR3 is TGTGCCAGTAGTATCGGACAGGGGGCCTACGAGCAGTACTTC.

The V gene is TRBV6-6, the J gene TRBJ2-7; maybe TRBD2 (6 bases). Trimming shortened V by 0 bases and J by 5 bases, and 17 bases separated the two germline ends. Germline loops: CDR1 MNHNY, CDR2 SVGAGI (reference sequence). CDR3 length equals 16 residues. The chain's CDR3 is CASSYSSRGRQNEQYF. The CDR3 DNA is TGTGCCAGCAGTTACTCGAGTCGAGGGAGGCAGAACGAGCAGTACTTC.

The chain uses TRBV7-3 and TRBJ2-3; tentatively, D is TRBD2 (6 bases). The CDR3 totals 15 residues. V dropped 5 bases and J dropped 2 bases, with 14 bases sitting between them. The germline V gene has CDR1 SGHTA and CDR2 FQGTGA. CDR3 sequence (DNA): TGTGCCAGCAGCCCGGGGGAGGTTTTCACAGATACGCAGTATTTT. It encodes CASSPGEVFTDTQYF.

Of note for this clone: One end of the junction is discordant with germline, which a read error may explain. The chain employs TRBV7-9 and TRBJ2-7, with 9 bases that match TRBD2. The CDR3 totals 16 residues. Germline CDR1 reads SEHNR; CDR2 reads FQNEAQ (reference sequence). This CDR3 is CSSSLFELAGKNEQYF. Written as DNA, the CDR3 is TGTTCCAGCAGCTTATTTGAGCTAGCGGGGAAAAACGAGCAGTACTTC.

This chain uses TRBV5-5 with TRBJ2-5, with unresolved D. The CDR3 covers 15 residues. V gave up 2 bases and J gave up 5 bases, with 16 bases separating them. Germline assignment: CDR1 SGHKS and CDR2 YYEKEE (reference sequence). The CDR3 spells CASSFTSVERETQYF. The CDR3 DNA reads TGTGCCAGCAGCTTCACCTCCGTGGAGAGGGAGACCCAGTACTTC.

The chain employs TRBV10-3 and TRBJ1-1; 7 bases align to TRBD1. Germline lookup yields CDR1 ENHRY and CDR2 SYGVKD. V was pared by 2 bases and J by 2 bases, with 5 bases of the junction left unmatched. The CDR3 length is 15 residues. CDR3 DNA sequence: TGTGCCATCAGTGAGCGGACAGGCCCAAACACTGAAGCTTTCTTT. Encoded protein: CAISERTGPNTEAFF.

The chain links TRBV10-1 to TRBJ2-2, with D perhaps TRBD1 (5 bases). Germline CDR1 WNHNN, CDR2 SYGVQD (reference sequence). V was clipped by 2 bases and J by 8 bases, with 12 bases between them. The CDR3 totals 14 residues. The CDR3, as DNA: TGCGCCAGCAGTGAGGAAGGCAGGGTGGGGGAGCTGTTTTTT. It yields the protein CASSEEGRVGELFF.

This rearrangement joins TRBV7-9 to TRBJ2-7; D might be TRBD1 (6 bases). V lost 5 bases to trimming and J lost 4 bases, with 12 bases between them. There are 13 residues in the CDR3. Per the germline V gene, CDR1 is SEHNR and CDR2 is FQNEAQ (reference sequence). CDR3: CASSTYRAYEQYF. The CDR3 bases are TGTGCCAGCAGCACCTACAGGGCTTACGAGCAGTACTTC.

This clone was detected only a few times. The rearrangement joins TRBV27 to TRBJ1-1, with a possible D match to TRBD1 (5 bases). Germline CDR1 reads MNHEY; CDR2 reads SMNVEV (reference sequence). The CDR3 extends over 14 amino acids. The germline V and J ends were trimmed by 1 base and 5 bases, with 11 bases remaining between them. The CDR3 bases are TGTGCCAGCAGTTTATGGGGCCCGAATACTGAAGCTTTCTTT. As protein: CASSLWGPNTEAFF.

This clone appeared a few times. The chain links TRBV9 to TRBJ2-2, with 8 bases that match TRBD2. The junction had 6 bases not matched to a gene; V was cut back by 4 bases and J by 7 bases. Per germline, CDR1 SGDLS and CDR2 YYNGEE. CDR3 length: 14 residues. CDR3 nucleotide sequence: TGTGCCAGCAGCCCCGGGGGGGGGTTCGGGGAGCTGTTTTTT. This gives the protein CASSPGGGFGELFF.

CDR3 bases: TGTGCCAGTAGTACCCCGGGAGCCCGACCTAACTATGGCTACACCTTC. It specifies CASSTPGARPNYGYTF. The chain uses TRBV19 and TRBJ1-2; D is unclear. Germline-derived CDR1 and CDR2 are LNHDA and SQIVND (reference sequence). The V end lost 4 bases, the J end lost 0 bases, and 15 bases lay between the germline ends. This CDR3 is 16 amino acids long.

The chain carries TRBV11-1 and TRBJ2-3; TRBD2 might be the D (5 bases). V was pared by 0 bases and J by 0 bases, with 13 bases between. The CDR3 sequence is 17 residues long. Germline V gives CDR1 SGHAT, CDR2 FQDESV (reference sequence). The CDR3 bases are TGTGCCAGCAGCTTAGCGGGAGCACAGACTAGCACAGATACGCAGTATTTT. Amino acid sequence: CASSLAGAQTSTDTQYF.

The rearrangement joins TRBV19 to TRBJ2-7; 9 bases line up with TRBD1. Trimming took 5 bases from V and 3 from J; bases not matched to a gene: 2. This CDR3 contains 13 residues. The V gene's germline CDR1 is LNHDA and CDR2 SQIVND (reference sequence). The DNA for the CDR3 is TGTGCCAGTAGTCTGACAGGGGGCTACGAGCAGTACTTC. Translated, it gives CASSLTGGYEQYF. Using reference TRBV19 and TRBJ2-7 for the parts outside the CDR3, the full variable domain is DGGITQSPKYLFRKEGQNVTLSCEQNLNHDAMYWYRQDPGQGLRLIYYSQIVNDFQKGDIAEGYSVSREKKESFPLTVTSAQKNPTAFYLCASSLTGGYEQYFGPGTRLTVT.

This chain connects TRBV5-4 to TRBJ2-2; the D is unclear. The germline V and J ends were trimmed by 1 base and 1 base, with 8 bases remaining between them. CDR1 and CDR2 (germline): SGHNT, YYREEE (reference sequence). The CDR3 has 15 residues. CDR3 nucleotide sequence: TGTGCCAGCAGCTTGATGACTTTGAACACCGGGGAGCTGTTTTTT. Protein: CASSLMTLNTGELFF.

V and J are TRBV5-6 and TRBJ2-2, with TRBD2 matching over 13 bases. The V segment lost 5 bases and the J segment 11 bases; nucleotides outside the gene matches: 9. The CDR3 is made up of 15 amino acids. Per germline, CDR1 SGHDT and CDR2 YYEEEE. The CDR3: CASRGTSGDQSELFF. DNA for the CDR3: TGTGCCAGCAGGGGGACTAGCGGGGACCAAAGCGAGCTGTTTTTT.

The gene calls are TRBV7-7 and TRBJ1-6; D is possibly TRBD1 (5 bases). Germline V lookup: CDR1 SSHAT, CDR2 FNYEAQ (reference sequence). V lost 4 bases to trimming and J lost 10 bases, with 11 bases between them. The CDR3 has 13 residues. The CDR3 coding sequence is TGTGCCAGCAGCTCGGGGGGTCCCTCACCCCTCCACTTT. It encodes CASSSGGPSPLHF.

The CDR3, as DNA: TGTGCCTGGAGTATTCCAGGGGGAAGTCAGTACTTC. It is translated as CAWSIPGGSQYF. This sequence joins TRBV30 and TRBJ2-5; 7 bases are a match to TRBD1. The V gene end was trimmed by 2 bases and the J gene end by 11 bases; junction bases not matched to a gene: 8. This CDR3 has 12 amino acids. Per germline, CDR1 GTSNPN and CDR2 SVGIG (reference sequence). Variable domain in full (rest from reference TRBV30 and TRBJ2-5): SQTIHQWPATLVQPVGSPLSLECTVEGTSNPNLYWYRQAAGRGLQLLFYSVGIGQISSEVPQNLSASRPQDRQFILSSKKLLLSDSGFYLCAWSIPGGSQYFGPGTRLLVL.

This clone was counted a few times. This rearrangement joins TRBV6-6 to TRBJ1-2; D is perhaps TRBD1 (5 bases). This CDR3 spans 16 amino acids. Germline V gene data show CDR1 as MNHNY and CDR2 as SVGAGI (reference sequence). Trimming pared 4 bases from V and 2 bases from J, leaving 17 bases between. The CDR3 nucleotides are TGTGCCAGCAGTTTAGGGGCGGGGGTGAGGAACTATGGCTACACCTTC. It specifies CASSLGAGVRNYGYTF.

This chain connects TRBV29-1 to TRBJ2-7; 10 bases align to TRBD1. This CDR3 is built from 11 residues. With 6 bases clipped from V and 5 bases from J, the junction kept 1 base outside the gene matches. Looked up from germline, CDR1 is SQVTM and CDR2 is ANQGSEA. CDR3: CSVGTGDEQYF. The CDR3 DNA follows: TGCAGCGTCGGGACAGGGGACGAGCAGTACTTC.

The chain carries TRBV5-1 and TRBJ2-4; D is perhaps TRBD1 (5 bases). The CDR3 is made up of 14 amino acids. Germline CDR1 and CDR2: SGHRS and YFSETQ. Trimming took 4 bases from V and 2 from J, leaving 10 bases between them. The CDR3 DNA reads TGCGCCAGCAGCCGCAGGGAAACCAAAAACATTCAGTACTTC. Protein sequence: CASSRRETKNIQYF.